A single sample is the source of the 32 T cell receptor beta chains below, sequenced in a study of blood T cells in healthy people across ages (dated by TCRdb to the mid-2010s). The library came from 5' RACE. For sequencing, an Illumina HiSeq 2500 was employed. The second PCR ran for about 6 to 12 cycles and used a J-beta primer mix along with a sample-barcoded 5' primer. The public reads were quality trimmed at Q25 with fastp and then assembled into clones with MiXCR by TCRdb, keeping productive beta chains. Rows with a matching CDR3 protein are joined into one entry that keeps the most common DNA and genes. This sample lists over 300,000 distinct CDR3 sequences; 45% to 60% were detected once. Under 65% of the sample is held by the ten biggest clonotypes. The sample taken for sequencing was blood. These receptors were taken from a man in his 60s in good health.

The chain employs TRBV7-9 and TRBJ2-7; D is ambiguous. V shed 2 bases and J shed 0 bases, with 8 bases lying between them. This CDR3 is 14 amino acids long. Germline V lookup: CDR1 SEHNR, CDR2 FQNEAQ (reference sequence). Written as DNA, the CDR3 is TGTGCCAGCAGCTTAAACACCAACTCCTACGAGCAGTACTTC. Protein: CASSLNTNSYEQYF. The variable domain in full, with the rest retrieved from reference TRBV7-9 and TRBJ2-7, is DTGVSQNPRHKITKRGQNVTFRCDPISEHNRLYWYRQTLGQGPEFLTYFQNEAQLEKSRLLSDRFSAERPKGSFSTLEIQRTEQGDSAMYLCASSLNTNSYEQYFGPGTRLTVT.

This clonotype has only a few counts. Just one base apart from a much larger clone, this may be a read error. This chain links TRBV20-1 with TRBJ2-1; D unclear. The J call may be incorrect, as the DNA end agrees better with TRBJ2-7. The CDR3 consists of 14 residues. Germline CDR1 reads DFQATT; CDR2 reads SNEGSKA (reference sequence). The CDR3 spells CSAPQSLTYNEQYF. In nucleotides, the CDR3 is TGCAGTGCTCCTCAATCGTTAACCTACAATGAGCAGTACTTC.

The chain joins TRBV7-9 to TRBJ2-1; 7 bases agree with TRBD2. Germline V gene data show CDR1 as SEHNR and CDR2 as FQNEAQ (reference sequence). There are 16 residues in the CDR3. V lost 9 bases, J lost 2 bases, and 13 bases stayed unmatched. CDR3 protein: CASSSLAGGTYNEQFF. DNA for the CDR3: TGTGCCAGTTCCTCCCTTGCCGGGGGGACCTACAATGAGCAGTTCTTC. Using reference TRBV7-9 and TRBJ2-1 for the parts outside the CDR3, the full variable domain is DTGVSQNPRHKITKRGQNVTFRCDPISEHNRLYWYRQTLGQGPEFLTYFQNEAQLEKSRLLSDRFSAERPKGSFSTLEIQRTEQGDSAMYLCASSSLAGGTYNEQFFGPGTRLTVL.

V and J are TRBV10-3 and TRBJ2-1; 12 bases agree with TRBD2. V gave up 4 bases and J gave up 5 bases; unmatched junction bases: 6. The CDR3 runs to 16 residues. Germline lookup yields CDR1 ENHRY and CDR2 SYGVKD. This CDR3 is CAISGSGTSGHNEQFF. CDR3 DNA: TGTGCCATCAGTGGATCCGGGACTAGCGGGCACAATGAGCAGTTCTTC.

This chain links TRBV29-1 with TRBJ1-5, with 7 positions matching TRBD1. The V gene end was trimmed by 6 bases and the J gene end by 8 bases; junction bases not matched to a gene: 7. The length of the CDR3 is 12 residues. The V gene's germline CDR1 is SQVTM and CDR2 ANQGSEA. The CDR3 DNA reads as TGCAGCGTGAGACAGGGTATTGAGCCCCAGCATTTT. Translation: CSVRQGIEPQHF.

V and J are TRBV4-2 and TRBJ2-5; D gene uncertain. The DNA matches TRBJ2-7 better at its end, which makes the J call doubtful. CDR1 is LGHNA, CDR2 YNFKEQ, per germline. This CDR3 contains 13 residues. CDR3 region: CASSPSTDYEQYF. The DNA for the CDR3 is TGTGCCAGCAGCCCCTCGACCGATTACGAGCAGTACTTC.

The V call is TRBV5-6, the J call TRBJ2-1, with 9 positions matching TRBD2. V trimming: 0 bases; J trimming: 11 bases; junction bases outside the gene matches: 6. CDR1 and CDR2 (germline): SGHDT, YYEEEE. The CDR3 runs to 14 residues. Written as DNA, the CDR3 is TGTGCCAGCAGCTTGGATGCTAGCGGGGTGCAGCAGTTCTTC. Translated: CASSLDASGVQQFF.

The chain uses TRBV29-1 and TRBJ2-5; TRBD2 aligns across 8 bases. With V trimmed by 5 bases and J by 5 bases, 10 bases remained unmatched. The CDR3 consists of 14 residues. CDR1 SQVTM and CDR2 ANQGSEA come from the germline V gene. CDR3: CSVPPAGARETQYF. The CDR3 region has the DNA TGCAGCGTTCCTCCAGCGGGAGCGAGGGAGACCCAGTACTTC.

The chain links TRBV10-3 to TRBJ2-5, with D tentatively TRBD1 or TRBD2 (5 bases each). The ends were cut back, 4 bases at V and 2 bases at J, with 14 bases in the middle. CDR1 is ENHRY and CDR2 is SYGVKD in the germline V gene. The CDR3 has 15 amino acids. CDR3 loop: CAISGGGQIQETQYF. The CDR3 DNA sequence: TGTGCCATCAGTGGGGGCGGGCAGATTCAAGAGACCCAGTACTTC.

This clonotype appeared a single time. The V and J genes are TRBV7-6 and TRBJ2-3, with 8 bases matching TRBD2. Germline V CDR1 and CDR2: SGHVS, FNYEAQ. The V and J ends lost 3 bases and 0 bases, in that order; junction bases with no gene match: 11. The CDR3 contains 18 residues. The CDR3 sequence: CASSFFAGGGASTDTQYF. The CDR3, as DNA: TGTGCCAGCAGCTTTTTTGCGGGAGGAGGAGCAAGCACAGATACGCAGTATTTT.

The chain combines TRBV20-1 with TRBJ2-7; D ambiguous. CDR1 and CDR2 (germline): DFQATT, SNEGSKA (reference sequence). The CDR3 runs to 12 residues. Trimming took off 5 bases at V and 2 bases at J, with 10 bases between the two ends. CDR3 in amino acids: CSAGRGTYEQYF. The CDR3 DNA is TGCAGTGCTGGTCGAGGCACCTACGAGCAGTACTTC.

This clonotype was observed a handful of times. The V and J genes are TRBV11-1 and TRBJ2-3, with 12 bases aligning to TRBD2. CDR1 is SGHAT and CDR2 is FQDESV in the germline V gene (reference sequence). The CDR3 runs 16 residues. The J segment lost 2 bases and the V segment lost 5 bases, leaving 5 bases of the junction unmatched. CDR3 bases: TGTGCCAGCAGCGTACTAGCGGGGGGACCCACAGATACGCAGTATTTT. Protein sequence: CASSVLAGGPTDTQYF. The variable domain in full, completed from reference TRBV11-1 and TRBJ2-3, reads EAEVAQSPRYKITEKSQAVAFWCDPISGHATLYWYRQILGQGPELLVQFQDESVVDDSQLPKDRFSAERLKGVDSTLKIQPAELGDSAMYLCASSVLAGGPTDTQYFGPGTRLTVL.

There are a few counts of this clonotype. The chain recombines TRBV11-2 with TRBJ2-1; possible D gene TRBD2, 5 bases. V was trimmed by 1 base and J by 5 bases, leaving 12 bases between them. There are 15 residues in the CDR3. The germline V gene encodes CDR1 SGHAT and CDR2 FQNNGV. The CDR3 DNA reads TGTGCCAGCAGCTTAGTGAGCGGATCAAACAATGAGCAGTTCTTC. Residues: CASSLVSGSNNEQFF.

The gene calls are TRBV6-2 or TRBV6-3 and TRBJ2-5; D is unclear. Trimming pared 8 bases from V and 3 bases from J, leaving 7 bases between. CDR3 length equals 11 residues. Germline V gene data show CDR1 as MNHEY and CDR2 as SVGEGT. CDR3 coding DNA: TGTGCCAGCGGCTTCAAAGAGACCCAGTACTTC. Protein sequence: CASGFKETQYF.

In this sample, this clonotype turned up a few times. The rearrangement joins TRBV30 to TRBJ1-4; no definite D call. The CDR3 has 13 amino acids. The germline V and J ends were trimmed by 5 bases and 4 bases, with 11 bases remaining between them. Germline CDR1 reads GTSNPN; CDR2 reads SVGIG (reference sequence). The CDR3 DNA sequence: TGTGCCTGGGCCCCCTTCCATAATGAAAAACTGTTTTTT. Its translation is CAWAPFHNEKLFF.

Concerning this clonotype: Given a much more abundant clone one base away, this may be a read error. The chain is built from TRBV20-1 and TRBJ2-1; D is unclear. V lost 0 bases and J 5 bases, leaving 11 bases between the germline ends. CDR1 DFQATT and CDR2 SNEGSKA come from the germline V gene (reference sequence). This CDR3 is built from 14 residues. CDR3 loop: CSARDVQRDNEQFF. CDR3 coding DNA: TGCAGTGCTAGAGATGTCCAAAGGGACAATGAGCAGTTCTTC.

This chain links TRBV12-5 with TRBJ2-1; 9 bases line up with TRBD1. Germline V gene sequence: CDR1 LGHNT, CDR2 FRNRAP. The CDR3 spans 16 residues. After removal of 4 bases from V and 2 bases from J, the junction contained 6 bases not matched to a gene. CDR3 in amino acids: CASGWTGQGTYNEQFF. The CDR3 region has the DNA TGTGCTAGTGGTTGGACAGGACAGGGGACCTACAATGAGCAGTTCTTC.

In its sample, this clonotype was seen once. The rearrangement links TRBV20-1 to TRBJ2-7; D could derive from TRBD1 or TRBD2 (5 bases each). CDR1 and CDR2 from the germline V gene are DFQATT and SNEGSKA (reference sequence). V was trimmed by 3 bases and J by 1 base, leaving 10 bases between them. The CDR3 is made up of 13 amino acids. CDR3 loop: CSASEGLSYEQYF. The CDR3 nucleotides are TGCAGTGCTAGCGAGGGGCTATCCTACGAGCAGTACTTC.

This rearrangement joins TRBV3-1 to TRBJ1-1; D might be TRBD1 (5 bases). Germline assignment: CDR1 LGHDT and CDR2 YNNKEL (reference sequence). Trimming pared 1 base from V and 6 bases from J, leaving 18 bases between. The CDR3 has 16 residues. The CDR3 DNA reads TGTGCCAGCAGCCAAGGATTAGGGGACGCGAAGGCTGAAGCTTTCTTT. Residues: CASSQGLGDAKAEAFF.

This clonotype was seen more than once but under ten times. V gene TRBV20-1 combines with J gene TRBJ2-7, with D perhaps TRBD2 (5 bases). This CDR3 region has 12 residues. V was shortened by 6 bases and J by 6 bases, with 15 bases between the two germline ends. Germline V CDR1 and CDR2: DFQATT, SNEGSKA (reference sequence). CDR3 protein: CSAQSRVGEQYF. The CDR3 DNA is TGCAGTGCCCAATCGCGGGTAGGCGAGCAGTACTTC.

A single count supports this clonotype. V usage is TRBV10-3 and J usage is TRBJ2-2, with TRBD2 matching over 11 bases. Losses at the gene ends were 10 bases for V and 5 bases for J; bases not matched to a gene: 9. The CDR3 is 15 residues long. Germline V gene lookup returns CDR1 ENHRY and CDR2 SYGVKD. The CDR3 DNA reads as TGTGCCACCGAGTCAAGACTAGCGGGAACCGGGGAGCTGTTTTTT. This translates into CATESRLAGTGELFF.

This chain joins TRBV4-3 and TRBJ2-1; 10 bases align to TRBD2. Germline CDR1 LGHNA, CDR2 YSLEER. The J segment lost 2 bases and the V segment lost 3 bases, leaving 7 bases of the junction unmatched. This CDR3 comprises 17 residues. CDR3 nucleotide sequence: TGCGCCAGCAGCCAGAGTCGACTAGCGGGCCCCTACAATGAGCAGTTCTTC. It is translated as CASSQSRLAGPYNEQFF.

The rearrangement links TRBV10-3 to TRBJ2-5; 7 nucleotides agree with TRBD2. The CDR3 consists of 13 residues. Germline trimming cut 8 bases from V and 3 bases from J; bases unmatched to any gene: 6. Per germline, CDR1 ENHRY and CDR2 SYGVKD. The CDR3 nucleotides are TGTGCCATCGGGCGGGAGCCGGAAGAGACCCAGTACTTC. It translates to CAIGREPEETQYF.

In DNA form, the CDR3 reads TGCAGCGTTGACCGGGAGGAGGGCACAGATACGCAGTATTTT. Its protein product is CSVDREEGTDTQYF. V usage is TRBV29-1 and J usage is TRBJ2-3, with 7 positions matching TRBD2. J lost 1 base, V lost 3 bases, and 4 bases had no gene match. From germline, CDR1 is SQVTM and CDR2 ANQGSEA. The CDR3 consists of 14 residues.

With respect to this clonotype: One junction end does not reproduce the germline sequence, and a read error may be involved. V usage is TRBV12-3 or TRBV12-4 and J usage is TRBJ1-5, with a weak D call TRBD1 (6 bases). The CDR3 extends over 13 amino acids. The CDR3 sequence is CASSGQLNRPQHF. The DNA for the CDR3 is TGTGCCAGCAGTGGACAGCTTAATCGGCCCCAGCATTTT.

The chain has TRBV7-2 and TRBJ1-1, with TRBD1 as a possible D gene (5 bases). Trimming shortened V by 5 bases and J by 4 bases, and 14 bases separated the two germline ends. The germline gives CDR1 SGHTA, CDR2 FQGNSA. This CDR3 comprises 14 residues. The CDR3 sequence: CASSAGLVTTEAFF. CDR3 nucleotide sequence: TGTGCCAGCAGCGCGGGACTTGTGACCACTGAAGCTTTCTTT.

The V call is TRBV6-2 or TRBV6-3, the J call TRBJ2-7; 9 bases agree with TRBD2. V gave up 7 bases and J gave up 5 bases; unmatched junction bases: 9. The CDR3 is 14 residues long. CDR1 MNHEY and CDR2 SVGEGT come from the germline V gene. CDR3 DNA: TGTGCCAGCATTCAGGGGACTAGCAGCGACGAGCAGTACTTC. It translates to CASIQGTSSDEQYF.

V is TRBV7-3 and J is TRBJ1-1; no clear D. The V gene lost 1 base and the J gene lost 7 bases, with 7 bases spanning the gap. The CDR3 covers 12 residues. CDR1 and CDR2 from the germline V gene are SGHTA and FQGTGA. Here the CDR3 reads CASSLRSGEAFF. In nucleotides, the CDR3 is TGTGCCAGCAGCTTAAGGTCAGGTGAAGCTTTCTTT.

The chain links TRBV12-3 or TRBV12-4 to TRBJ2-7; D unresolved. Between the trimmed V and J ends, which lost 2 bases and 2 bases, there was a span of 10 bases. The CDR3 totals 14 residues. Here the CDR3 reads CASSLRGSTYEQYF. In nucleotides, the CDR3 is TGTGCCAGCAGTTTACGCGGTAGCACCTACGAGCAGTACTTC.

This clonotype was detected many times. CDR3 loop: CSVKKAIRTDTQYF. CDR3 nucleotides: TGCAGCGTTAAGAAGGCGATCCGCACAGATACGCAGTATTTT. This chain joins TRBV29-1 and TRBJ2-3; D unclear. The CDR3 spans 14 residues. Germline loops: CDR1 SQVTM, CDR2 ANQGSEA. The V end lost 5 bases, the J end lost 1 base, and 13 bases lay between the germline ends.

V is TRBV20-1 and J is TRBJ2-7; the match to TRBD2 covers 9 bases. After removal of 6 bases from V and 1 base from J, the junction contained 4 bases not matched to a gene. Germline V gene data show CDR1 as DFQATT and CDR2 as SNEGSKA (reference sequence). This CDR3 contains 13 residues. The CDR3 region is CSATSGRSYEQYF. The CDR3 nucleotides are TGCAGTGCAACCAGCGGGAGGTCCTACGAGCAGTACTTC.

This chain links TRBV20-1 with TRBJ2-5; possibly TRBD1 for D (8 bases). CDR3 length: 15 amino acids. Germline V gene data show CDR1 as DFQATT and CDR2 as SNEGSKA (reference sequence). The ends were cut back, 5 bases at V and 1 base at J, with 17 bases in the middle. The CDR3 region has the DNA TGCAGTGCTTACAGGGGGGGGTATGGCCAAGAGACCCAGTACTTC. Amino acid sequence: CSAYRGGYGQETQYF.